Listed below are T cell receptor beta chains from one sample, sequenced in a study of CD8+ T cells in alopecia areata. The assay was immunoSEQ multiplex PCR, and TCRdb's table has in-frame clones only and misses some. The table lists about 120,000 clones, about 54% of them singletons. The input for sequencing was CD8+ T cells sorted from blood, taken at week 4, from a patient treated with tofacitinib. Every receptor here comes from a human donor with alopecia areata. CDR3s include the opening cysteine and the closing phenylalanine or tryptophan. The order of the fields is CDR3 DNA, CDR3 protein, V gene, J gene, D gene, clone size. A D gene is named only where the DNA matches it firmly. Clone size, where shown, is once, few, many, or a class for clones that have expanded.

TGTGCCAGCAGTTCCGGCGTTAACGAGCAGTACTTC	CASSSGVNEQYF	TRBV6-5	TRBJ2-7	-	-
TGTGCCAGCAGCCCTATGGGGGGGGAACAAGAGACCCAGTACTTC	CASSPMGGEQETQYF	TRBV7-8	TRBJ2-5	TRBD2	few
TGCGCCAGCAGCTTGGGGACATCCGGCTACACCTTC	CASSLGTSGYTF	TRBV5-1	TRBJ1-2	-	-
TGCAGCGGCGGACATGTCGACGGAGAGACCCAGTACTTC	CSGGHVDGETQYF	TRBV29-1	TRBJ2-5	-	-
TGTGCCAGTAGTTCAGCCAAAGCCTACGAGCAGTACTTC	CASSSAKAYEQYF	TRBV19	TRBJ2-7	-	-
TGCAGCGCAAGCAGCACATTTAATGAAAAACTGTTTTTT	CSASSTFNEKLFF	TRBV29-1	TRBJ1-4	-	-
TGTGCCTGGACCAGGGGACAGGGAGGGACTGAAGCTTTCTTT	CAWTRGQGGTEAFF	TRBV30	TRBJ1-1	TRBD1	-
TGTGCCAGCAGCTTAGCGAAGACGAACACTGAAGCTTTCTTT	CASSLAKTNTEAFF	TRBV7-6	TRBJ1-1	-	-
TGTGCCTGGAGTCTGGGTGGGGGCGAGCAGTACTTC	CAWSLGGGEQYF	TRBV30	TRBJ2-7	-	-
TGCAGCGTTCTGGTCCCGGGACAAGCAGATACGCAGTATTTT	CSVLVPGQADTQYF	TRBV29-1	TRBJ2-3	-	-
TGCAGCGTTGATCTGGGCCTAGCGGACACAGATACGCAGTATTTT	CSVDLGLADTDTQYF	TRBV29-1	TRBJ2-3	TRBD2	few
TGTGCCAGCAGCCCCTCAGGGACAGATGGCTACACCTTC	CASSPSGTDGYTF	TRBV4-2	TRBJ1-2	TRBD1	-
TGTGCCAGCACCGGGACAGGATCCTACGAGCAGTACTTC	CASTGTGSYEQYF	TRBV2	TRBJ2-7	TRBD1	-
TGTGCCAGCATGGTCCAGGGAGGAGGGATCTATGGCTACACCTTC	CASMVQGGGIYGYTF	TRBV6-5	TRBJ1-2	-	-
TGTGCCAGCAGCCTAGAGGGAGCGGGCGATACGCAGTATTTT	CASSLEGAGDTQYF	TRBV9	TRBJ2-3	-	-
TGTGCCAGCAGCCCCAGGGTAGCCAAAAACATTCAGTACTTC	CASSPRVAKNIQYF	TRBV27	TRBJ2-4	-	-